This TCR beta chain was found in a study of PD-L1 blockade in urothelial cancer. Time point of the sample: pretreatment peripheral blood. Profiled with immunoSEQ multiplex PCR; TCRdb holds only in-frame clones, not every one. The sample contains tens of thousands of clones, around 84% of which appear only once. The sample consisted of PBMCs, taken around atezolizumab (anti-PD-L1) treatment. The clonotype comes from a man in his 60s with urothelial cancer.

CDR3 protein: CASSYSGQGSYEQYF. The CDR3 nucleotides are TGTGCCAGCAGTTACTCGGGACAGGGCTCCTACGAGCAGTACTTC. The gene calls are TRBV6-5 and TRBJ2-7, with 9 bases matching TRBD1. The CDR3 runs 15 residues. V dropped 0 bases and J dropped 0; count of bases not matched to a gene: 0. The V gene's germline CDR1 is MNHEY and CDR2 SVGAGI.